This T cell receptor (beta chain) comes out of a study of T cells in localized non-small cell lung cancer. Data came from immunoSEQ multiplex PCR; TCRdb stores just in-frame clones and leaves some out. The table has tens of thousands of clones, 70% to 90% seen once; the top ten hold roughly 2.5%. By its share, this clone is medium-sized. Germline V gives CDR1 SGHDN, CDR2 FVKESK. The ends were cut back, 1 base at V and 13 bases at J, with 14 bases in the middle. This CDR3 has 13 residues. This chain links TRBV14 with TRBJ2-4; D is possibly TRBD1 (6 bases). The clonotype originates from a man aged 40 to 70 with stage II lung adenocarcinoma. Sequenced material: PBMCs, taken before any cancer treatment. The CDR3 spells CASSQVSQGNQYF. The CDR3 DNA reads as TGTGCCAGCAGCCAAGTATCCCAGGGGAACCAGTACTTC.